This TCR beta chain derives from a study of blood T cells in healthy people across ages. A second PCR of about 7 to 12 cycles used a sample-barcoded 5' primer and a J-beta primer mix. A tag from a template-switch adaptor with 12 random nucleotides marked each cDNA molecule. A single record per CDR3 protein comes from TCRdb applying MiXCR to the 5' RACE reads. The sample lists about a million distinct CDR3 sequences, 30% to 40% occurring once. Study-wide findings and caveats: When set beside aged donors, long-lived donors presented more naive CD4+ cells and higher diversity.

This CDR3 spans 17 amino acids. The junction had 13 bases not matched to a gene; V was cut back by 8 bases and J by 0 bases. Note on this clonotype: Antigen: not known.

This sequence was found in a man in his late teens or twenties in good health. The chain carries TRBV12-3 or TRBV12-4 and TRBJ1-5; 7 bases fit TRBD1. What was sequenced was blood. In nucleotides, the CDR3 is TGTGCCAGCGGCACAGGGGACCCAAGAAATAGCAATCAGCCCCAGCATTTT. Protein product: CASGTGDPRNSNQPQHF.